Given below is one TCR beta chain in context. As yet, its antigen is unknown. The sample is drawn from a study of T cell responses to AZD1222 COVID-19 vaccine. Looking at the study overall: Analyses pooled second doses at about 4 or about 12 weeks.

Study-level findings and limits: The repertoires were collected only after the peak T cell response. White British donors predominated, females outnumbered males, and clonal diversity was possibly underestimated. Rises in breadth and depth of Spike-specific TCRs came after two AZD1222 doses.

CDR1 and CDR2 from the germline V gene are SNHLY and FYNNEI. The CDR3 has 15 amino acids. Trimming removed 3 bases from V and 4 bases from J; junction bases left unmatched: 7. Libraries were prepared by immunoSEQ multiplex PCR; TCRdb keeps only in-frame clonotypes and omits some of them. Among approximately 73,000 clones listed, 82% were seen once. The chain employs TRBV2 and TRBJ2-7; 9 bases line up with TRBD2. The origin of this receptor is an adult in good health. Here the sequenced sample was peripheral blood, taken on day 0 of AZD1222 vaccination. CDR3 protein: CASSEEAGGIYEQYF. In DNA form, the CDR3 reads TGTGCCAGCAGTGAGGAGGCGGGAGGGATTTACGAGCAGTACTTC.